A selection of T cell receptor beta chains follows, all from one sample in a study of T-cell memory formation after mild COVID-19. TCRdb reanalysed the 5' RACE reads using MiXCR and keeps one entry per CDR3 protein. The repertoire consists of about 140,000 distinct CDR3 sequences, with 11% to 15% occurring once and the leading ten covering about 27%. Sequencing used PBMCs or a T cell subset sorted from them (not recorded which). Receptors were obtained from an adult woman who had mild COVID-19 (a few samples of this study predate the infection). Cell type and time point are not known. Both conserved end residues are part of each CDR3. D genes are given only for firm matches. The size of a clone is reported for some rows only, either as once, few or many, or as a class for expanded clones.

abundance: -
v_gene: TRBV4-1
d_gene: TRBD2
j_gene: TRBJ2-7
CDR3aa: CASSQATSGGYEQYF
CDR3nt: TGCGCCAGCAGCCAAGCGACTAGCGGCGGCTACGAGCAGTACTTC

abundance: -
v_gene: TRBV29-1
d_gene: TRBD2
j_gene: TRBJ2-1
CDR3aa: CSVEGASGGNHYNEQFF
CDR3nt: TGCAGCGTTGAAGGGGCTAGCGGGGGGAACCACTACAATGAGCAGTTCTTC

abundance: many
v_gene: TRBV18
d_gene: -
j_gene: TRBJ2-3
CDR3aa: CASSPDRRGPDTQYF
CDR3nt: TGTGCCAGCTCGCCCGACCGCCGGGGCCCAGATACGCAGTATTTT

abundance: -
v_gene: TRBV5-6
d_gene: -
j_gene: TRBJ2-3
CDR3aa: CASSSGRMGTQYF
CDR3nt: TGTGCCAGCAGCTCGGGGAGAATGGGTACGCAGTATTTT

abundance: -
v_gene: TRBV20-1
d_gene: TRBD2
j_gene: TRBJ2-1
CDR3aa: CSARDMTSGDPRGSYNEQFF
CDR3nt: TGCAGTGCTAGAGATATGACTAGCGGGGATCCAAGAGGGTCCTACAATGAGCAGTTCTTC

abundance: -
v_gene: TRBV20-1
d_gene: -
j_gene: TRBJ2-7
CDR3aa: CSARDFSGSRQYF
CDR3nt: TGCAGTGCTAGAGACTTTTCGGGCAGCCGGCAGTACTTC

abundance: -
v_gene: TRBV11-2
d_gene: -
j_gene: TRBJ2-5
CDR3aa: CASSLGFGQETQYF
CDR3nt: TGTGCCAGCAGCTTAGGGTTCGGGCAAGAGACCCAGTACTTC

abundance: -
v_gene: TRBV4-1
d_gene: -
j_gene: TRBJ1-1
CDR3aa: CASSQDRDNTEAFF
CDR3nt: TGCGCCAGCAGCCAAGACAGGGATAACACTGAAGCTTTCTTT

abundance: few
v_gene: TRBV10-2
d_gene: -
j_gene: TRBJ1-3
CDR3aa: CASSDDRTGNTIYF
CDR3nt: TGCGCCAGCAGCGATGACAGGACTGGAAACACCATATATTTT

abundance: -
v_gene: TRBV20-1
d_gene: TRBD2
j_gene: TRBJ2-1
CDR3aa: CSAKGLAGANEQFF
CDR3nt: TGCAGTGCTAAAGGGCTAGCGGGAGCTAATGAGCAGTTCTTC

abundance: few
v_gene: TRBV7-6
d_gene: -
j_gene: TRBJ2-2
CDR3aa: CASSMDYGTGELFF
CDR3nt: TGTGCCAGCAGCATGGACTACGGCACCGGGGAGCTGTTTTTT

abundance: few
v_gene: TRBV6-2/TRBV6-3
d_gene: -
j_gene: TRBJ2-1
CDR3aa: CASSPTSLLGFF
CDR3nt: TGTGCCAGCAGCCCAACTTCCCTCCTTGGGTTCTTC

abundance: -
v_gene: TRBV14
d_gene: TRBD1
j_gene: TRBJ2-5
CDR3aa: CASSQRQGAHETQYF
CDR3nt: TGTGCCAGCAGCCAAAGACAGGGGGCCCATGAGACCCAATACTTC

abundance: many
v_gene: TRBV9
d_gene: TRBD2
j_gene: TRBJ2-4
CDR3aa: CASSVDFRTSGRGNIQYF
CDR3nt: TGTGCCAGCAGCGTAGACTTTCGGACTAGCGGGAGAGGGAACATTCAGTACTTC

abundance: few
v_gene: TRBV24-1
d_gene: TRBD1
j_gene: TRBJ1-1
CDR3aa: CATTGGNTEAFF
CDR3nt: TGTGCCACGACAGGGGGCAACACTGAAGCTTTCTTT

abundance: few
v_gene: TRBV11-3
d_gene: TRBD1
j_gene: TRBJ2-2
CDR3aa: CASSPDRAATGELFF
CDR3nt: TGTGCCAGCAGCCCCGACAGGGCCGCCACCGGGGAGCTGTTTTTT

abundance: -
v_gene: TRBV9
d_gene: TRBD2
j_gene: TRBJ2-1
CDR3aa: CASSAPRLAHNNEQFF
CDR3nt: TGTGCCAGCAGCGCCCCGCGACTAGCGCATAACAATGAGCAGTTCTTC

abundance: many
v_gene: TRBV29-1
d_gene: -
j_gene: TRBJ2-3
CDR3aa: CSVKGLFPTDTQYF
CDR3nt: TGCAGCGTCAAAGGCCTCTTCCCCACAGATACGCAGTATTTT

abundance: few
v_gene: TRBV24-1
d_gene: TRBD1
j_gene: TRBJ1-2
CDR3aa: CATSDPDRVGGYTF
CDR3nt: TGTGCCACCAGTGATCCTGACAGGGTAGGTGGCTACACCTTC

abundance: -
v_gene: TRBV20-1
d_gene: -
j_gene: TRBJ2-2
CDR3aa: CGSTGLSGELFF
CDR3nt: TGCGGATCAACAGGGTTATCCGGGGAGCTGTTTTTT

abundance: medium-sized
v_gene: TRBV7-8
d_gene: -
j_gene: TRBJ2-3
CDR3aa: CASSGPLTATSTDTQYF
CDR3nt: TGTGCCAGCAGCGGGCCCTTGACGGCGACTAGCACAGATACGCAGTATTTT

abundance: -
v_gene: TRBV24-1
d_gene: TRBD1
j_gene: TRBJ2-7
CDR3aa: CATSERTGHHEQYF
CDR3nt: TGTGCCACCAGTGAGCGGACAGGGCACCACGAGCAGTACTTC

abundance: -
v_gene: TRBV5-4
d_gene: -
j_gene: TRBJ1-1
CDR3aa: CASSFGVAEAFF
CDR3nt: TGTGCCAGCAGCTTCGGGGTGGCTGAAGCTTTCTTT

abundance: -
v_gene: TRBV9
d_gene: -
j_gene: TRBJ1-3
CDR3aa: CASSVEPGAGNTIYF
CDR3nt: TGTGCCAGCAGCGTGGAGCCCGGGGCTGGAAACACCATATATTTT

abundance: few
v_gene: TRBV10-2
d_gene: -
j_gene: TRBJ2-3
CDR3aa: CASSSGDGDTQYF
CDR3nt: TGCGCCAGCAGCTCCGGGGACGGGGATACGCAGTATTTT

abundance: -
v_gene: TRBV5-6
d_gene: TRBD2
j_gene: TRBJ2-5
CDR3aa: CASSPGLAGMWETQYF
CDR3nt: TGTGCCAGCAGTCCTGGACTAGCGGGGATGTGGGAGACCCAGTACTTC

abundance: few
v_gene: TRBV5-1
d_gene: TRBD1
j_gene: TRBJ2-7
CDR3aa: CASSLSRLTGTGSYEQYF
CDR3nt: TGCGCCAGCAGCTTGTCCCGATTGACAGGGACGGGCTCCTACGAGCAGTACTTC

abundance: few
v_gene: TRBV12-3/TRBV12-4
d_gene: -
j_gene: TRBJ1-4
CDR3aa: CASSPWDGSNEKLFF
CDR3nt: TGTGCCAGCAGTCCTTGGGACGGTTCTAATGAAAAACTGTTTTTT

abundance: -
v_gene: TRBV19
d_gene: TRBD2
j_gene: TRBJ2-1
CDR3aa: CASSRIAGGYNEQFF
CDR3nt: TGTGCCAGTAGTCGAATAGCGGGAGGTTACAATGAGCAGTTCTTC

abundance: once
v_gene: TRBV12-3/TRBV12-4
d_gene: -
j_gene: TRBJ2-7
CDR3aa: CASSSDWSSYEQYF
CDR3nt: TGTGCCAGCAGTTCAGACTGGAGCTCCTACGAGCAGTACTTC

abundance: few
v_gene: TRBV7-2
d_gene: TRBD2
j_gene: TRBJ2-1
CDR3aa: CASSPGTSGIYNEQFF
CDR3nt: TGTGCCAGCAGCCCGGGGACTAGCGGTATATACAATGAGCAGTTCTTC

abundance: -
v_gene: TRBV7-7
d_gene: TRBD1
j_gene: TRBJ2-1
CDR3aa: CASSLGRQGASYNEQFF
CDR3nt: TGTGCTAGCAGCTTAGGCAGACAGGGGGCGAGCTACAATGAGCAGTTCTTC

abundance: -
v_gene: TRBV7-8
d_gene: TRBD2
j_gene: TRBJ2-7
CDR3aa: CASSAETSGAYEQYF
CDR3nt: TGTGCCAGCAGCGCTGAGACTAGCGGGGCCTACGAGCAGTACTTC

abundance: few
v_gene: TRBV5-1
d_gene: -
j_gene: TRBJ2-2
CDR3aa: CASSFRGTGELFF
CDR3nt: TGCGCCAGCAGCTTCCGGGGAACCGGGGAGCTGTTTTTT

abundance: few
v_gene: TRBV7-8
d_gene: -
j_gene: TRBJ1-2
CDR3aa: CASSLLQGPESGYTF
CDR3nt: TGTGCCAGCAGCTTATTACAGGGTCCTGAGAGTGGCTACACCTTC

abundance: few
v_gene: TRBV20-1
d_gene: -
j_gene: TRBJ2-1
CDR3aa: CSAREGPSEQFF
CDR3nt: TGCAGTGCTAGAGAAGGCCCCTCAGAGCAGTTCTTC

abundance: -
v_gene: TRBV6-2/TRBV6-3
d_gene: TRBD2
j_gene: TRBJ2-7
CDR3aa: CASSHFRTSGKSYEQYF
CDR3nt: TGTGCCAGCAGTCACTTCAGGACTAGCGGGAAATCCTACGAGCAGTACTTC

abundance: few
v_gene: TRBV5-1
d_gene: TRBD2
j_gene: TRBJ2-1
CDR3aa: CASSLTSGGIYNEQFF
CDR3nt: TGCGCCAGCAGCTTGACTAGCGGGGGAATCTACAATGAGCAGTTCTTC

abundance: few
v_gene: TRBV12-3/TRBV12-4
d_gene: TRBD1
j_gene: TRBJ1-3
CDR3aa: CASSRLTPGQPSGNTIYF
CDR3nt: TGTGCCAGCAGTCGACTTACACCGGGACAGCCCTCTGGAAACACCATATATTTT

abundance: few
v_gene: TRBV5-6
d_gene: -
j_gene: TRBJ2-3
CDR3aa: CASRPGSTDTQYF
CDR3nt: TGTGCCAGCAGGCCGGGTAGCACAGATACGCAGTATTTT

abundance: few
v_gene: TRBV7-2
d_gene: TRBD2
j_gene: TRBJ2-1
CDR3aa: CASSSPGTSGGASNEQFF
CDR3nt: TGTGCCAGCAGCTCTCCCGGGACTAGCGGGGGGGCCTCCAATGAGCAGTTCTTC

abundance: many
v_gene: TRBV7-9
d_gene: -
j_gene: TRBJ1-1
CDR3aa: CASSLGSNTEAFF
CDR3nt: TGTGCCAGCAGCCTTGGATCGAACACTGAAGCTTTCTTT

abundance: -
v_gene: TRBV15
d_gene: TRBD1
j_gene: TRBJ2-1
CDR3aa: CATSSPGTGMVNEQFF
CDR3nt: TGTGCCACCAGCAGTCCCGGGACAGGGATGGTCAATGAGCAGTTCTTC

abundance: -
v_gene: TRBV6-2/TRBV6-3
d_gene: -
j_gene: TRBJ1-1
CDR3aa: CASRNPPTGMNTEAFF
CDR3nt: TGTGCCAGCAGAAACCCTCCCACAGGGATGAACACTGAAGCTTTCTTT

abundance: many
v_gene: TRBV7-6
d_gene: TRBD2
j_gene: TRBJ2-3
CDR3aa: CASSLNSGGGTDTQYF
CDR3nt: TGTGCCAGCAGTTTAAACAGCGGGGGAGGTACAGATACGCAGTATTTT

abundance: -
v_gene: TRBV29-1
d_gene: -
j_gene: TRBJ1-1
CDR3aa: CSVEEGREAFF
CDR3nt: TGCAGCGTTGAGGAGGGCAGAGAAGCTTTCTTT

abundance: -
v_gene: TRBV11-2
d_gene: TRBD2
j_gene: TRBJ2-5
CDR3aa: CASSLVTGLAGGPGEGETQYF
CDR3nt: TGTGCCAGCAGCTTAGTTACGGGACTAGCGGGGGGGCCGGGTGAAGGAGAGACCCAGTACTTC

abundance: -
v_gene: TRBV29-1
d_gene: TRBD2
j_gene: TRBJ2-2
CDR3aa: CSVEGLAGSTGELFF
CDR3nt: TGCAGCGTTGAAGGGCTAGCGGGTTCCACCGGGGAGCTGTTTTTT

abundance: -
v_gene: TRBV4-1
d_gene: TRBD1
j_gene: TRBJ1-1
CDR3aa: CASSQDRVAGGNTEAFF
CDR3nt: TGCGCCAGCAGCCAAGATCGGGTGGCAGGGGGGAACACTGAAGCTTTCTTT

abundance: -
v_gene: TRBV20-1
d_gene: TRBD2
j_gene: TRBJ2-7
CDR3aa: CSARDSGRAYEQYF
CDR3nt: TGCAGTGCTAGGGACTCCGGGAGGGCCTACGAGCAGTACTTC

abundance: -
v_gene: TRBV7-6
d_gene: TRBD1
j_gene: TRBJ2-7
CDR3aa: CASSPSRDRGPYEQYF
CDR3nt: TGTGCCAGCAGCCCCAGTCGCGACAGGGGGCCGTATGAGCAGTACTTC